This TCR beta chain was captured in a study of glioma-infiltrating T cells. General study results and limits: Very few CDR3 sequences were shared between tissue and blood. Tissue-blood divergence was below expectation in non-neoplastic patients, above in gliomas.

The V gene's germline CDR1 is MNHNS and CDR2 SASEGT. CDR3 length: 13 amino acids. The trim removed 6 bases at V and 5 bases at J, leaving 3 bases unmatched. This clonotype was observed at least ten times. No antigen is known for it. Using RNA template, CDR3s of TCR alpha and beta were amplified with iRepertoire arm-PCR. Tissue mRNA or PBMC total RNA, roughly 100-400 ng, went into one-step reverse transcription and amplification. TCRdb re-called the multiplex PCR reads with MiXCR, one entry per CDR3 protein. Here the sample spans 100,000 to 150,000 distinct CDR3 sequences, around a quarter being singletons.

This sequence was found in a human donor with low-grade glioma or glioblastoma, undergoing nonglioma brain surgery, or in good health (not recorded which). The sequenced sample consisted of glioma tissue, nonneoplastic brain tissue, or PBMCs (not recorded which). The chain joins TRBV6-1 to TRBJ1-5; 8 bases match TRBD1. Here the CDR3 reads CASSGQGDQPQHF. CDR3 bases: TGTGCCAGCAGCGGACAGGGAGATCAGCCCCAGCATTTT.